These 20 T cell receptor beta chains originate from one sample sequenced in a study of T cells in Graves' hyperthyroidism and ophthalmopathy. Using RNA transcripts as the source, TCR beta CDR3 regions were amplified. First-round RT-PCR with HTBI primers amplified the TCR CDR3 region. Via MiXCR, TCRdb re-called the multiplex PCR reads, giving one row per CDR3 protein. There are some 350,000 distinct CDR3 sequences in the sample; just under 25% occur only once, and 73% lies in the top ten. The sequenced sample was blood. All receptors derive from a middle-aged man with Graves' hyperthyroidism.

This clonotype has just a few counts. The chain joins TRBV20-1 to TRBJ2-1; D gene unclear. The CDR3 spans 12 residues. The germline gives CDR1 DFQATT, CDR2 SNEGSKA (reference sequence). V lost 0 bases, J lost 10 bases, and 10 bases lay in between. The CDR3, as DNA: TGCAGTGCTAGAGATCTTAATCCGGAGCAGTTCTTC. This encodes CSARDLNPEQFF.

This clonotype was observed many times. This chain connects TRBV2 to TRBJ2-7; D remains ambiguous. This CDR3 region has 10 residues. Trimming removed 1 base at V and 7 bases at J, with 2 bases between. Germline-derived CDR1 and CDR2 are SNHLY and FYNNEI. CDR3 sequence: CASSEGEQYF. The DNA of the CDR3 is TGTGCCAGCAGTGAAGGGGAGCAGTACTTC.

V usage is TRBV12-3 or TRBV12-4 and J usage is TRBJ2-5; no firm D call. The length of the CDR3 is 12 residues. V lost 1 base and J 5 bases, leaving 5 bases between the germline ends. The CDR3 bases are TGTGCCAGCAGTTTAGGCATGGAGACCCAGTACTTC. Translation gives CASSLGMETQYF.

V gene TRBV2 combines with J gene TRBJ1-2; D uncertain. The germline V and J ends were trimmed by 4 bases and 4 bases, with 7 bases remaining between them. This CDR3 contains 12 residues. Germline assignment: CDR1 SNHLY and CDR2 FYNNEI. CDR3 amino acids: CASSGHSYGYTF. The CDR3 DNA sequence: TGTGCCAGCAGTGGTCACAGCTATGGCTACACCTTC.

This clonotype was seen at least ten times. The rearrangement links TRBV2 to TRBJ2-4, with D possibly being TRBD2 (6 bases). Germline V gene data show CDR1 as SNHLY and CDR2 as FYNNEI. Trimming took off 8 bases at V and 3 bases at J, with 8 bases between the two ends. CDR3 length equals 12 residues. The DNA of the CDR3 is TGTGCCAGCGGGAGGTACAAAAACATTCAGTACTTC. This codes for CASGRYKNIQYF. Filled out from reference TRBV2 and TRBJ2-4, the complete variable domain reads EPEVTQTPSHQVTQMGQEVILRCVPISNHLYFYWYRQILGQKVEFLVSFYNNEISEKSEIFDDQFSVERPDGSNFTLKIRSTKLEDSAMYFCASGRYKNIQYFGAGTRLSVL.

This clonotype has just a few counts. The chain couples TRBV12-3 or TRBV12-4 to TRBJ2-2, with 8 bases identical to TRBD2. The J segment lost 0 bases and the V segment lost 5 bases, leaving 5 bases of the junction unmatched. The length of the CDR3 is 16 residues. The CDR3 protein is CASSHKLAANTGELFF. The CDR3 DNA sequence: TGTGCCAGCAGTCATAAACTAGCGGCGAACACCGGGGAGCTGTTTTTT.

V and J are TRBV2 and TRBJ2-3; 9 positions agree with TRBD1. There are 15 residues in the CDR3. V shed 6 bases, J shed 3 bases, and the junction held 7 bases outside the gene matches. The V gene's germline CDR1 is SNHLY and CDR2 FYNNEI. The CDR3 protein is CASRAGTGLTDTQYF. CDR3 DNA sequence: TGTGCCAGCAGGGCCGGGACAGGGTTAACAGATACGCAGTATTTT.

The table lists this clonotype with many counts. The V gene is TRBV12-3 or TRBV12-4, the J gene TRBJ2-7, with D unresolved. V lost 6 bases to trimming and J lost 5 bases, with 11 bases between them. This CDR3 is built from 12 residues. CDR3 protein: CASSWDPNEQYF. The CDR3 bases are TGTGCCAGCAGCTGGGATCCGAACGAGCAGTACTTC.

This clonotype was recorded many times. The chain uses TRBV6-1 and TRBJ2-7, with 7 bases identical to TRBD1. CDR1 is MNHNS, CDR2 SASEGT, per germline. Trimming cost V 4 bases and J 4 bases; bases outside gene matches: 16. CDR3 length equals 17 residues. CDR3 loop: CASSAYDRVSKDYEQYF. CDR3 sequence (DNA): TGTGCCAGCAGTGCCTATGACAGGGTCAGTAAGGATTACGAGCAGTACTTC.

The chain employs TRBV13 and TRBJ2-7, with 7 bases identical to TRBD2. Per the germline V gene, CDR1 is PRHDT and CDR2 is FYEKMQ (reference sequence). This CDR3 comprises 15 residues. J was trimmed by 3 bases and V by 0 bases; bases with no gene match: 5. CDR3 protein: CASSLGRGEGYEQYF. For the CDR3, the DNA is TGTGCCAGCAGCTTAGGCCGTGGGGAGGGCTACGAGCAGTACTTC.

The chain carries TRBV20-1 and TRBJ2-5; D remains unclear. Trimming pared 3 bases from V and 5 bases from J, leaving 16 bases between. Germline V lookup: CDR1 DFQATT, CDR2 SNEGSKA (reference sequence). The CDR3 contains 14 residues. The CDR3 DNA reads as TGCAGTGCTAGTCTCCTTTCATACGGGGAGACCCAGTACTTC. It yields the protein CSASLLSYGETQYF.

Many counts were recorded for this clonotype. The CDR3 DNA sequence: TGCGCCAGCAGCGTTAGCGGGCCCTCCTACGAGCAGTACTTC. Translating it yields CASSVSGPSYEQYF. The J gene is TRBJ2-7, the V gene TRBV5-1; 7 bases align to TRBD2. This CDR3 comprises 14 residues. The V gene end was trimmed by 4 bases and the J gene end by 0 bases; junction bases not matched to a gene: 4. Germline-derived CDR1 and CDR2 are SGHRS and YFSETQ.

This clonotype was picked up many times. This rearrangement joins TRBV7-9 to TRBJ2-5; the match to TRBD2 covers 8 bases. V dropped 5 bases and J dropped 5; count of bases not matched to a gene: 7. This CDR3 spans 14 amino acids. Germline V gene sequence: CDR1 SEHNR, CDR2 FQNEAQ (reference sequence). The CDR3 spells CASSPREGPETQYF. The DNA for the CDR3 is TGTGCCAGCAGCCCTCGGGAGGGGCCGGAGACCCAGTACTTC.

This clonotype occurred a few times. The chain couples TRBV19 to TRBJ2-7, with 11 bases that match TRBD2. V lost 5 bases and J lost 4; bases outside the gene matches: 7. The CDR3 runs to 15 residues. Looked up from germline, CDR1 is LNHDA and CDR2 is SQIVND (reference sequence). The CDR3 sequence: CASSLGASGGYEQYF. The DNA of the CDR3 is TGTGCCAGTAGTCTGGGCGCTAGCGGGGGGTACGAGCAGTACTTC.

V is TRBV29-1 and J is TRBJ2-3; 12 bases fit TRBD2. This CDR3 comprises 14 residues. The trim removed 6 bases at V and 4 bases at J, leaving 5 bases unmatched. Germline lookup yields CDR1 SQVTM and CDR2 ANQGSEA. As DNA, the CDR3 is TGCAGCGTAAGACTAGCGGGAGTTCCAGATACGCAGTATTTT. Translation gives CSVRLAGVPDTQYF.

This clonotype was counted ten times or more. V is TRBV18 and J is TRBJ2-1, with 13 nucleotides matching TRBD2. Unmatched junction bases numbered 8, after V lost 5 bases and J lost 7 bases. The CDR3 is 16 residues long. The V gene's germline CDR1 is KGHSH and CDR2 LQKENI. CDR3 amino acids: CASSSPGLAGFNEQFF. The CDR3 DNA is TGTGCCAGCTCATCTCCGGGACTAGCGGGATTTAATGAGCAGTTCTTC.

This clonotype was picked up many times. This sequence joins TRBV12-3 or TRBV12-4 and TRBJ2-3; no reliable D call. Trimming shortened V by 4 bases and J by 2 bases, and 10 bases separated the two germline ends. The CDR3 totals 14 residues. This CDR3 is CASSSGSATDTQYF. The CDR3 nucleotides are TGTGCCAGCAGTTCTGGGTCGGCCACAGATACGCAGTATTTT.

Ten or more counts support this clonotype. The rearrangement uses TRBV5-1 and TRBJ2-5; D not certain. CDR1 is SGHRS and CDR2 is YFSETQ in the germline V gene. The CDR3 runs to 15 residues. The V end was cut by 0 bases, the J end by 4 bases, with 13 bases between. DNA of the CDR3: TGCGCCAGCAGCTTGGCAGGCTATCGGTCAGAGACCCAGTACTTC. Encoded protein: CASSLAGYRSETQYF.

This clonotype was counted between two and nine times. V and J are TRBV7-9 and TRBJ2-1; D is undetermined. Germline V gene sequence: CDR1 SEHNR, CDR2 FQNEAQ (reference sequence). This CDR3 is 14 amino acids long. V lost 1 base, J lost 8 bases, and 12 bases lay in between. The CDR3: CASSLGLKGHEQFF. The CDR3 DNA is TGTGCCAGCAGCTTAGGCCTGAAGGGTCATGAGCAGTTCTTC. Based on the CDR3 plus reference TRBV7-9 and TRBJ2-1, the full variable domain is DTGVSQNPRHKITKRGQNVTFRCDPISEHNRLYWYRQTLGQGPEFLTYFQNEAQLEKSRLLSDRFSAERPKGSFSTLEIQRTEQGDSAMYLCASSLGLKGHEQFFGPGTRLTVL.

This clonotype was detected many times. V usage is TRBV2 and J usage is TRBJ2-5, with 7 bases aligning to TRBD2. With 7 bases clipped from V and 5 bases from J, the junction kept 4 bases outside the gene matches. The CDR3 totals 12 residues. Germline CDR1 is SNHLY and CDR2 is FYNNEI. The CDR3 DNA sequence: TGTGCCAGCACCGAGCGGGGCGAGACCCAGTACTTC. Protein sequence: CASTERGETQYF.